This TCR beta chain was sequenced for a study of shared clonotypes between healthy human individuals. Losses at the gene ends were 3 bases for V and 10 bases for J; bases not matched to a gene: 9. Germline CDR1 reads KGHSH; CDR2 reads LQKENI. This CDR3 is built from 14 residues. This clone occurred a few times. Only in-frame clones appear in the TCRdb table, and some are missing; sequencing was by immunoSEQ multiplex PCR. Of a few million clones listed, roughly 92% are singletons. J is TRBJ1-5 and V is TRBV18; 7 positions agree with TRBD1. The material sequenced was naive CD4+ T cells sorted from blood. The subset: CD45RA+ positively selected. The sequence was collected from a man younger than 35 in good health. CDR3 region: CASSPQEGGTPQHF. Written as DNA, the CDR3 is TGTGCCAGCTCACCTCAGGAAGGGGGCACACCCCAGCATTTT.